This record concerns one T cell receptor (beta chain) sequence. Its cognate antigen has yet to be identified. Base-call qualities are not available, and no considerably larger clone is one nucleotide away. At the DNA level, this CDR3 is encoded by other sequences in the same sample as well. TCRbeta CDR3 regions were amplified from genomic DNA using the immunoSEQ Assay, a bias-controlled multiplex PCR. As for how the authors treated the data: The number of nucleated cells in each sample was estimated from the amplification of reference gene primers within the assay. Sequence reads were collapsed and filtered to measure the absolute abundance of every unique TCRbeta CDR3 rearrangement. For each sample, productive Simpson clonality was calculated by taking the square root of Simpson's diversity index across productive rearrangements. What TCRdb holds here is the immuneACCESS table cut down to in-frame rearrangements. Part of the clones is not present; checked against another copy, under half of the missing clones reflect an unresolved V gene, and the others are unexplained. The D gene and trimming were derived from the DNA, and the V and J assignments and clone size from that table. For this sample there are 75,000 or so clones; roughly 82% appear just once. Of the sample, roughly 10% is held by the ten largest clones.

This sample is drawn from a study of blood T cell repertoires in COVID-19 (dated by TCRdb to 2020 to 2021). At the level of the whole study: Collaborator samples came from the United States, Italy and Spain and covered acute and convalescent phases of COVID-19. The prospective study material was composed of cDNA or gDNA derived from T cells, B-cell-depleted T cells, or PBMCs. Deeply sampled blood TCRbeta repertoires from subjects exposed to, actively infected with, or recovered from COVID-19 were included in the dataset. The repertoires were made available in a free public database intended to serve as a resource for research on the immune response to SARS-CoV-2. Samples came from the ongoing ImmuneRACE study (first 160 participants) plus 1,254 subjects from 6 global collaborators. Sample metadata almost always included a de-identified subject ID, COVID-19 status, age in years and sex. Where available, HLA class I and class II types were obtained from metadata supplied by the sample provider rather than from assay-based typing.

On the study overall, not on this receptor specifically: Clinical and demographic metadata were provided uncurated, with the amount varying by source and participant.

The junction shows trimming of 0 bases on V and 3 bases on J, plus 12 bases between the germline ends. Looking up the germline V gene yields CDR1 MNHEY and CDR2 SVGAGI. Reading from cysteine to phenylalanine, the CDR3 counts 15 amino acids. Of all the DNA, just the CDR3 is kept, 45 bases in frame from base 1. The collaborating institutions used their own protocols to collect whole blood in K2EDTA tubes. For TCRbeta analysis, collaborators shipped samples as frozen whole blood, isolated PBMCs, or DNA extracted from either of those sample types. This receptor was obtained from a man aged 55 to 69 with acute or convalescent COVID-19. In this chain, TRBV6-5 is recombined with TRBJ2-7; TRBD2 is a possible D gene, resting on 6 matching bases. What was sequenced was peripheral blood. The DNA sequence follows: TGTGCCAGCAGTTACTCACTAGCTGGTAGCTACGAGCAGTACTTC. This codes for CASSYSLAGSYEQYF.